Sequencing of this T cell receptor beta chain was carried out in a study of radiotherapy plus CTLA-4 blockade in lung cancer. About the research overall: Among all patients, roughly 17% showed objective responses, while about 30% had disease control.

Alongside CTLA-4 blockade with ipilimumab, patients with chemo-refractory metastatic non-small-cell lung cancer received focal radiation. This clone was observed once. Its target is unknown. This specimen includes other DNA sequences encoding the same CDR3. The assay was immunoSEQ multiplex PCR, and TCRdb's table has in-frame clones only and misses some. Of tens of thousands of clones in the sample, approximately 80% are singletons; the top ten hold about 2.7%. Overall study findings and caveats: With interferon-beta, early dynamics of blood T cell clones were reported to best predict response. Clones of tumor-derived TCRs expanded in blood after radiotherapy plus ipilimumab.

Looked up from germline, CDR1 is PRHDT and CDR2 is FYEKMQ (reference sequence). Trimming shortened V by 2 bases and J by 7 bases, and 15 bases separated the two germline ends. The CDR3 loop spans 16 amino acids. This TCR came from a human donor with non-small cell lung cancer whose response to radiotherapy plus ipilimumab could not be evaluated. Sequencing used peripheral blood, obtained from a patient treated with radiotherapy plus ipilimumab. This chain connects TRBV13 to TRBJ1-6; D remains unclear. CDR3 region: CASSLYPGLLNSPLHF. The DNA for the CDR3 is TGTGCCAGCAGCTTATATCCAGGCCTACTGAATTCACCCCTCCACTTT.